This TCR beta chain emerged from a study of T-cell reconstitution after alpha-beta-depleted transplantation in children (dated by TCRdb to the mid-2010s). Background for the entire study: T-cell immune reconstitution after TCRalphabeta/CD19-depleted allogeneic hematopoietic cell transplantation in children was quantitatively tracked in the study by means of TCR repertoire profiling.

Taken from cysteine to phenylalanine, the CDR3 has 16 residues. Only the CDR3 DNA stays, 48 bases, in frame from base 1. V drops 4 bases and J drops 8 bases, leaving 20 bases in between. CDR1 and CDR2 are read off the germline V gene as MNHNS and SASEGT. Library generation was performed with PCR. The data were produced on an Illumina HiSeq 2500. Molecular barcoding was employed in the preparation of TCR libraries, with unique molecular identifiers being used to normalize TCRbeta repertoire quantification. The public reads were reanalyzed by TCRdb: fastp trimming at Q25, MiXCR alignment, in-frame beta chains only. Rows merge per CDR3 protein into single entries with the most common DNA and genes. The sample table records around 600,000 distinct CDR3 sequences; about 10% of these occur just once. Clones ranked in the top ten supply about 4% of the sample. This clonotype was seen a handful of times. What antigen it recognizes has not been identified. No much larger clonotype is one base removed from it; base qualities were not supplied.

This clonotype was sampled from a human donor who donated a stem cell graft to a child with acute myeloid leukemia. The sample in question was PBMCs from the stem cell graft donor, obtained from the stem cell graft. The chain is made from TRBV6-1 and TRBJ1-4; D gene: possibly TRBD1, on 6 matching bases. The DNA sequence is TGTGCCAGCAGTGCCCTTCAGGGGTCTCGGGGGGAAAAACTGTTTTTT. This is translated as CASSALQGSRGEKLFF.